The present entry profiles one TCR beta chain with its context. Its matching antigen is unknown. The table came from immunoSEQ multiplex PCR; TCRdb's copy has only in-frame clones and leaves some out. The sample carries approximately 590,000 clones, about 95% recorded once. Naive CD8 cells, CD45RO-negative and positively selected for CCR7, excluded terminally differentiated effector memory CD45RA+ cells. These data originate in a study of shared clonotypes between healthy human individuals. The CDR3 totals 15 residues. V lost 7 bases, J lost 5 bases, and 21 bases lay in between. Germline V gene sequence: CDR1 SGHDT, CDR2 YYEEEE. Whole-study findings and limits: As a rule, naive subsets had a larger estimated richness than memory subsets. Sequencing depth was expected to influence donor clonotype sharing.

This receptor was taken from a woman aged 30 to 39 in good health. The sequencing sample was made of naive CD8+ T cells sorted from blood. V and J are TRBV5-6 and TRBJ2-5; D is perhaps TRBD2 (5 bases). The CDR3 coding sequence is TGTGCCAGCCGGGCGTACGGCGGGTCCCGCGAGACCCAGTACTTC. This codes for CASRAYGGSRETQYF.